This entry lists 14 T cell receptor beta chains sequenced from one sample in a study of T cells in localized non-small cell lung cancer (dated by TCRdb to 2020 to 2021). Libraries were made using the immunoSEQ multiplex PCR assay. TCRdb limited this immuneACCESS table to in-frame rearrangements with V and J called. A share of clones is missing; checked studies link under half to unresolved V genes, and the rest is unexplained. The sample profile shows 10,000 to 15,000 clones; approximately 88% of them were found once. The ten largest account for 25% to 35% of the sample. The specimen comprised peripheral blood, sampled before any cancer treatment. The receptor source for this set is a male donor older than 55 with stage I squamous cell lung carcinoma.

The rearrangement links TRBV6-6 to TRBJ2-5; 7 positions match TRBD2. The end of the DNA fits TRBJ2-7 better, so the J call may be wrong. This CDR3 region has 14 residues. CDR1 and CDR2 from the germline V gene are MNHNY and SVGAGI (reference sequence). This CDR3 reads CASSYAGESYEQYF. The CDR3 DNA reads TGTGCCAGCAGTTACGCGGGGGAATCCTACGAGCAGTACTTC.

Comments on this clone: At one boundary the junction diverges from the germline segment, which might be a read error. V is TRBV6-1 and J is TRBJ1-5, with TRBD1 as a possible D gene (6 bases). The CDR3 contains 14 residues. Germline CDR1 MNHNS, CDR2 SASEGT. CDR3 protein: CASREGQYNQPQHF. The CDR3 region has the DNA TGTGCCAGCAGAGAAGGACAGTACAATCAGCCCCAGCATTTT.

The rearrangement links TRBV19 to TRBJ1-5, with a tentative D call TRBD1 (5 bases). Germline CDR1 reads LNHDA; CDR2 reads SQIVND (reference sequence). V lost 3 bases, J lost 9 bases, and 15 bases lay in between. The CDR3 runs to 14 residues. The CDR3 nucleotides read TGTGCCAGTAGTATTGAGGGGCCGAACAGGCCCCAGCATTTT. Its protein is CASSIEGPNRPQHF.

The CDR3: CASSSRPLGTGEQFF. The CDR3 DNA follows: TGTGCCTCTTCTTCGAGGCCCCTCGGTACGGGTGAGCAGTTCTTC. The gene calls are TRBV2 and TRBJ2-1, with unresolved D. The V and J ends lost 11 bases and 9 bases respectively, with 26 bases between them. The germline gives CDR1 SNHLY, CDR2 FYNNEI. The CDR3 consists of 15 residues.

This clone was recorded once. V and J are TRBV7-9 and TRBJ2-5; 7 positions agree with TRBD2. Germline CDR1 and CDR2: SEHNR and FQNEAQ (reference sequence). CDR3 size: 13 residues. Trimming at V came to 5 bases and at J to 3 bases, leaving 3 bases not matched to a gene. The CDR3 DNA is TGTGCCAGCAGCCGCGGGAGAGAAGAGACCCAGTACTTC. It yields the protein CASSRGREETQYF.

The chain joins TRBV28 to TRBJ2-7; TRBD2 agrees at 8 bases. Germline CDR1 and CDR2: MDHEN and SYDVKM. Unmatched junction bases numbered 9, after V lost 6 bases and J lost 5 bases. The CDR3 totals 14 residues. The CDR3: CASSRQREFDEQYF. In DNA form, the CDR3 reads TGTGCCAGCAGCCGTCAGCGGGAGTTTGACGAGCAGTACTTC.

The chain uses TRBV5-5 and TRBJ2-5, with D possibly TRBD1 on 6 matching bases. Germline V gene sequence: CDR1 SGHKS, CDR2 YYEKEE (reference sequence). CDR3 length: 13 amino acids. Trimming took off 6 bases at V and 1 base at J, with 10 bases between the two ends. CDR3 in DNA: TGTGCCAGCACCCGAGGGGGCCAAGAGACCCAGTACTTC. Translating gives CASTRGGQETQYF.

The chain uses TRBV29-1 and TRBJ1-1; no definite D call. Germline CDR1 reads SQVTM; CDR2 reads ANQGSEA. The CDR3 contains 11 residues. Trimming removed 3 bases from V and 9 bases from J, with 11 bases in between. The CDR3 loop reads CSVDITVKAFF. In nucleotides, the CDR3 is TGCAGCGTTGATATCACCGTTAAAGCTTTCTTT.

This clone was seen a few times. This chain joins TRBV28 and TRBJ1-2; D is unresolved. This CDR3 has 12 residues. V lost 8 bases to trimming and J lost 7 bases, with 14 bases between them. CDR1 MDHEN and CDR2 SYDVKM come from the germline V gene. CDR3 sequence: CASSRRVSGYTF. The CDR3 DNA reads TGTGCCAGCTCCAGGAGGGTCTCTGGCTACACCTTC.

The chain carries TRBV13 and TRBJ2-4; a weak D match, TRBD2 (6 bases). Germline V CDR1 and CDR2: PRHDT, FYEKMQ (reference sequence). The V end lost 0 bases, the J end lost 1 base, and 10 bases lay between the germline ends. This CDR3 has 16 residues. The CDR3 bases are TGTGCCAGCAGCTTAGGGCGGGATACGGCCAAAAACATTCAGTACTTC. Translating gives CASSLGRDTAKNIQYF. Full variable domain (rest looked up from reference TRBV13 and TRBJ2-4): AAGVIQSPRHLIKEKRETATLKCYPIPRHDTVYWYQQGPGQDPQFLISFYEKMQSDKGSIPDRFSAQQFSDYHSELNMSSLELGDSALYFCASSLGRDTAKNIQYFGAGTRLSVL.

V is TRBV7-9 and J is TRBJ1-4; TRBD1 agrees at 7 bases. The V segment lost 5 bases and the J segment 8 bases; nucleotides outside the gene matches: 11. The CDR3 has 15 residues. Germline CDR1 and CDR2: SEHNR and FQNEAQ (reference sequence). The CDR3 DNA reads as TGTGCCAGCAGCCCTACCGGACAGGTTGGAGAAAAACTGTTTTTT. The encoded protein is CASSPTGQVGEKLFF.

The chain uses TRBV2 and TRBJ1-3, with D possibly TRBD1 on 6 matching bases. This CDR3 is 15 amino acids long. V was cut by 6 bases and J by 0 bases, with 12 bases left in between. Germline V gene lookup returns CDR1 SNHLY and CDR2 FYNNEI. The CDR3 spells CASRKDRFSGNTIYF. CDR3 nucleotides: TGTGCCAGCAGGAAAGACAGGTTCTCTGGAAACACCATATATTTT.

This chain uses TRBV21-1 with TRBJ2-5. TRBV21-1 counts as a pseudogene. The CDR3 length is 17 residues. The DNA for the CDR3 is TGTGCCAGCAGCAAAAAAGTAAGTCGAGTAGGAAGAGAGACCCAGTACTTC. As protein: CASSKKVSRVGRETQYF.

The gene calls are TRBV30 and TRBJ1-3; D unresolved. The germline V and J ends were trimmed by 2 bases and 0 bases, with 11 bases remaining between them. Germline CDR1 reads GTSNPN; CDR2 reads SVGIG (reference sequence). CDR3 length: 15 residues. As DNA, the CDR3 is TGTGCCTGGAGTCGGCTAGGATACTCTGGAAACACCATATATTTT. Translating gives CAWSRLGYSGNTIYF.